The source of this T cell receptor beta chain is a study of blood T cells in healthy people across ages. There are many counts of this clonotype. Its antigen is not identified. PCR was performed a second time for roughly 7 to 11 cycles using a sample-barcoded 5' primer and a J-beta primer mix. TCRdb ran MiXCR on the 5' RACE reads and lists one entry per CDR3 protein. The data hold more than 500,000 distinct CDR3 sequences, with 27% observed a single time. Study results and caveats: In the absence of known donor CMV status, changes in expanded clonotypes were possibly confounded.

Germline V gene lookup returns CDR1 SGHTA and CDR2 FQGNSA. V shed 5 bases and J shed 4 bases, with 9 bases lying between them. This CDR3 has 13 amino acids. This sequence originates from a woman in her 70s in good health. The rearrangement links TRBV7-2 to TRBJ2-1; D may be TRBD2 (6 bases). Sequencing used blood. CDR3 residues: CASSPGGYNEQFF. The CDR3 DNA is TGTGCCAGCAGCCCCGGGGGTTACAATGAGCAGTTCTTC.